The T cell receptor beta chain under discussion was sequenced for a study of T cells in Graves' hyperthyroidism and ophthalmopathy (dated by TCRdb to about 2019). Looking at the study overall: Peripheral blood samples were taken at the time of initial diagnosis, prior to any treatment. To identify TCR V-J signatures that set the groups apart, the researchers used a discovery cohort of about a hundred patients, made up of about 44 with Graves' ophthalmopathy and 57 with stable Graves' hyperthyroidism. Prospective prediction of ophthalmopathy was tested in an independent validation cohort consisting of roughly 19 hyperthyroidism patients and 15 or so patients who later progressed to ophthalmopathy. For training and testing, the 100 patients in the discovery cohort were randomly divided in a 7:3 ratio. In addition, the study compared T-cell repertoires in thyroid tissue and in blood from 6 or 7 Graves' hyperthyroidism patients. Following sampling, methimazole starting at 30 mg daily was given to hyperthyroidism patients, and high-dose intravenous methylprednisolone was given to ophthalmopathy patients. TCR Vbeta CDR3 sequencing of 130 to 150 peripheral blood samples (43 ophthalmopathy, 70 to 85 hyperthyroidism and roughly 17 progressor patients) is reported in the paper.

Stable Graves' hyperthyroidism was defined as no progression to ophthalmopathy during 18 months of follow-up. The hyperthyroidism patients were between 18 and 65 years old and newly diagnosed, with a disease duration of less than 2 months. Patients with uncontrolled infections, other autoimmune diseases, pregnancy or lactation were excluded. Diagnoses were based on clinical symptoms, serum thyroxine and TRAb, thyroid ultrasound and orbital computed tomography. PBMCs were separated from over 9 ml of fresh peripheral blood using Ficoll-Paque density gradient centrifugation. Total RNA was extracted with Trizol reagent, and quality was checked on an Agilent 2100 Bioanalyzer. This clonotype was counted only a few times. The antigen it binds to is not known. One base away there is no much larger clone; base qualities are not given. Summary of the overall study and its limitations: Blood samples also contained most of the expanded thyroid clonotypes (frequency above 0.001), which suggests that blood repertoires may reflect thyroid immune responses. In cross-validation, a model built on a 13 V-J signature told ophthalmopathy apart from stable hyperthyroidism with 85% to 90% sensitivity and roughly 82% specificity, and in testing the same model reached 80%/75%. No statistical method was used to set the sample size in advance, and investigators knew the group allocation. In validation, the model predicted progression to ophthalmopathy with about 71% sensitivity and about 72% specificity, a median of approximately 6.5 months before onset.

TCR beta CDR3 regions were amplified from RNA transcripts. The first round of RT-PCR for the TCR CDR3 was performed with the HTBI primer set and the Qiagen OneStep RT-PCR kit. Libraries were constructed in a second round of multiplex PCR, after which size selection and purification were performed. Paired-end sequencing of the libraries was performed with 100 bp reads on an Illumina HiSeq2000. The authors processed their data as follows. Raw data were processed with SOAPnuke, discarding reads with adapters, uncalled bases, mean Phred below 15, or no exact constant-primer or identifier match. COPE v1.2.5 was used to merge the high-quality paired reads, and each unique nucleotide sequence was defined as a clonotype. MiTCR v1.1 was used to align clonotypes to the IMGT TRBV, TRBD and TRBJ reference segments. The analysis was restricted to V-J combinations with a frequency above 0.0001, which together covered 99% to 99.2% of the repertoires. The TCS score was defined as F50 (clonal expansion) divided by E x V (chaos), with BLOSUM62-based TCRdist calculated between CDR3 peptides within each V-J. Welch's t-statistics and random forest reduced around 510 V-J features to roughly 13, which were used in a naive Bayes classifier (R e1071). Thyroid-blood repertoire similarity was quantified with the Morisita-Horn index. The public reads were reanalyzed by TCRdb: fastp trimming at Q25, MiXCR alignment, in-frame beta chains only. Each entry is one CDR3 protein sequence, shown with its most common DNA and genes. TCRdb's processing, not the authors', yielded these V and J calls. In this sample the table shows 600,000 to 800,000 distinct CDR3 sequences, just over 35% of which occur a single time. In total, the top ten clones hold around a third of the sample.

V lost 10 bases and J lost 1 base; the stretch between them is 17 bases long. From the cysteine through the phenylalanine, the CDR3 covers 14 amino acids. Here the CDR3 DNA is all that survives: 42 bases in frame from base 1. CDR1 and CDR2, looked up from the germline V gene, are ENHRY and SYGVKD. This clonotype was obtained from a woman in her forties with Graves' hyperthyroidism. The source material was blood. The rearrangement joined TRBV10-3 to TRBJ2-7; confidence is insufficient to name the D gene. The sequenced DNA is TGTGCCACCCTGCCCGTAGGCTTGTCCTACGAGCAGTACTTC. Translated, this gives CATLPVGLSYEQYF.